These T cell receptor beta chains were read from a single sample in a study of OX40 agonist ivuxolimab in advanced cancers. The assay was immunoSEQ multiplex PCR, and TCRdb's table has in-frame clones only and misses some. Of 100,000 to 150,000 clones in the sample, about 90% are singletons; the top ten hold 0.8% to 1%. The sequenced sample was CD4+ or CD8+ T cells sorted from blood, obtained in a trial of the OX40 agonist ivuxolimab. The receptors derive from an adult with an advanced solid tumor such as melanoma, head and neck, liver or kidney cancer. Each CDR3 is given with its conserved first and last residue. A D gene is named only where the DNA matches it firmly.

D gene	V gene	J gene	CDR3 DNA	CDR3 protein
TRBD1	TRBV6-5	TRBJ1-1	TGTGCCAGCAGCCAGGGGGCGGCTGAAGCTTTCTTT	CASSQGAAEAFF
TRBD2	TRBV11-2	TRBJ2-1	TGTGCCAGCAGCCGATTCAGCGGGAAAAATATCAATGAGCAGTTCTTC	CASSRFSGKNINEQFF
NA	TRBV12-5	TRBJ2-3	TGTGCTAGTGGTTTGGCCGGGGTGTCCCTCACAGATACGCAGTATTTT	CASGLAGVSLTDTQYF
NA	TRBV5-1	TRBJ2-7	TGCGCCAGCAGCCCACCCGTCGGGATTAGCTCCTACGAGCAGTACTTC	CASSPPVGISSYEQYF
TRBD1	TRBV4-2	TRBJ1-2	TGTGCCAGCAGCCAAGCCGGGACAGGGGGCTCCGGTGGCTACACCTTC	CASSQAGTGGSGGYTF
NA	TRBV11-2	TRBJ1-4	TGTGCCAGCAGCCGGGGGAGGGGTAATGAAAAACTGTTTTTT	CASSRGRGNEKLFF
NA	TRBV5-1	TRBJ1-3	TGCGCCAGCAGCCCGCCCTCTGGAAACACCATATATTTT	CASSPPSGNTIYF
NA	TRBV5-1	TRBJ1-1	TGCGCCAGCAGCACGGGACCGTCGAACACTGAAGCTTTCTTT	CASSTGPSNTEAFF
TRBD2	TRBV27	TRBJ2-7	TGTGCCAGCAGTGCCTCGGGACTAGCGGGAGGGGCACTACGAATGCAGTACTTC	CASSASGLAGGALRMQYF
TRBD1	TRBV2	TRBJ1-5	TGTGCCAGCTGCCGGGACAGGGGTTCCGATCAGCCCCAGCATTTT	CASCRDRGSDQPQHF
NA	TRBV5-6	TRBJ2-7	TGTGCCAGCAGCTTGGTTTACGAGCAGTACTTC	CASSLVYEQYF
TRBD1	TRBV5-4	TRBJ1-1	TGTGCCAGCAGCCCCTCAAACAGGGGGCGTTTGAACACTGAAGCTTTCTTT	CASSPSNRGRLNTEAFF
NA	TRBV6-5	TRBJ1-4	TGTGCCACCGCGGAATGGGGTGAAAAACTGTTTTTT	CATAEWGEKLFF
NA	TRBV27	TRBJ2-7	TGTGCCAGCAGTCCACCGGGACTTTCCTCCTACGAGCAGTACTTC	CASSPPGLSSYEQYF
NA	TRBV15	TRBJ2-5	TGTGCCACCAGCAACCTGATAGCGGCCGGGCAAGAGACCCAGTACTTC	CATSNLIAAGQETQYF
NA	TRBV4-2	TRBJ1-5	TGTGCCAGCAGCAAGAACACAGGTCCAGAGGAGGCCCAGCATTTT	CASSKNTGPEEAQHF
NA	TRBV18	TRBJ2-1	TGTGCCAGCTCACCACTCAACGGAAACAATGAGCAGTTCTTC	CASSPLNGNNEQFF
NA	TRBV6-1	TRBJ1-2	TGTGCCAGCAGTGAAGCGGACGGACAAGTATACGGCTACACCTTC	CASSEADGQVYGYTF
TRBD1	TRBV2	TRBJ1-4	TGTGCCAGCAGTGAGGGACAGACTAATGAAAAACTGTTTTTT	CASSEGQTNEKLFF